The sequence of this T cell receptor (beta chain) was determined in a study of control samples from healthy donors and cancer patients. Libraries were prepared by immunoSEQ multiplex PCR; TCRdb keeps only in-frame clonotypes and omits some of them. The sample holds some 130,000 clones, around nine tenths seen once. This CDR3 comprises 14 residues. Trimming took off 6 bases at V and 5 bases at J, with 16 bases between the two ends. Per germline, CDR1 MGHRA and CDR2 YSYEKL. The V and J genes are TRBV4-1 and TRBJ2-5, with D unresolved. The sequencing sample was made of blood. The receptor was isolated from a man in his forties in good health. The CDR3 DNA reads as TGCGCCAGCAGGGAAGGAAAGGGAAGCGAGACCCAGTACTTC. The encoded protein is CASREGKGSETQYF.